The T cell receptor (beta chain) under discussion was sequenced for a study of cytomegalovirus exposure and HLA in healthy donors. Study observations and caveats: The authors judged a highly shared variant cluster likely a sequencing artifact.

This PCR relied on a set of 60 Vbeta primers and 13 Jbeta primers. Profiled with immunoSEQ multiplex PCR; TCRdb holds only in-frame clones, not every one. The top ten hold 1.5% to 2% of the sample, which has roughly 120,000 clones, 81% seen once. This CDR3 comprises 13 residues. Germline CDR1 SGHVS, CDR2 FNYEAQ. Trimming shortened V by 5 bases and J by 4 bases, and 8 bases separated the two germline ends. Regarding this clone: Its antigen is still unknown.

Healthy bone marrow donors supplied every sample. The chain uses TRBV7-6 and TRBJ1-4; TRBD1 might be the D (6 bases). Sequenced input: PBMCs. This sequence was found in a man in his forties in good health and CMV-seronegative. The chain's CDR3 is CASSTGINEKLFF. The CDR3 DNA is TGTGCCAGCAGCACAGGGATTAATGAAAAACTGTTTTTT.